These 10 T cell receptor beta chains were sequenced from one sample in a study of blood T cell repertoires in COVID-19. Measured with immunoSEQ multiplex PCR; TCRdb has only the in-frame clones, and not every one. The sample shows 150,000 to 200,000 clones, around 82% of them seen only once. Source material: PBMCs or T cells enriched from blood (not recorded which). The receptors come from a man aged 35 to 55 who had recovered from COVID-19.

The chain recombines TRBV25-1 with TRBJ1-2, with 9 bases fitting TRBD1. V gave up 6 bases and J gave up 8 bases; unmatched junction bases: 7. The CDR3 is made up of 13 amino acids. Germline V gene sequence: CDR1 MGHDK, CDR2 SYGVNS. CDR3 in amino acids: CASSPTGGEGYTF. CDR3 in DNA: TGTGCCAGCAGCCCGACAGGGGGGGAAGGCTACACCTTC.

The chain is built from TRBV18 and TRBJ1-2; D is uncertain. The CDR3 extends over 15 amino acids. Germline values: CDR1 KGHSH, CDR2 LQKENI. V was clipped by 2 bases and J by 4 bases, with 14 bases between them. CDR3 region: CASSPSLTVSYGYTF. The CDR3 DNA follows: TGTGCCAGCTCACCAAGTCTTACAGTCAGCTATGGCTACACCTTC.

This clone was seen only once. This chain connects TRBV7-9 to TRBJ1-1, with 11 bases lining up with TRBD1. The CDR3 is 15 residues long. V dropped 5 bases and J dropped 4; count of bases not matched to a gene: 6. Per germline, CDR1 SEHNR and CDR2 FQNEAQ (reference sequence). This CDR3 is CASSRGTGGITEAFF. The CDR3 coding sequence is TGTGCCAGCAGCCGCGGGACAGGGGGTATCACTGAAGCTTTCTTT.

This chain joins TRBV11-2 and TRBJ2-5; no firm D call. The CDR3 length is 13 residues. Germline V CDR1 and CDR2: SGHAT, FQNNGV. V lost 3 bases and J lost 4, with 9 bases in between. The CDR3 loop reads CASSFDGRETQYF. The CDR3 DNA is TGTGCCAGCAGCTTTGATGGTAGAGAGACCCAGTACTTC.

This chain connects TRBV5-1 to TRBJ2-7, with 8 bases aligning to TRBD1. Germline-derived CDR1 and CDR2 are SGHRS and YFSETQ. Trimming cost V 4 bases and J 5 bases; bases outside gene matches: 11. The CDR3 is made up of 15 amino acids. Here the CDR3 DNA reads TGCGCCAGCAGCCCTGGGACAGGACCCCCCCACGAGCAGTACGTC. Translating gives CASSPGTGPPHEQYV.

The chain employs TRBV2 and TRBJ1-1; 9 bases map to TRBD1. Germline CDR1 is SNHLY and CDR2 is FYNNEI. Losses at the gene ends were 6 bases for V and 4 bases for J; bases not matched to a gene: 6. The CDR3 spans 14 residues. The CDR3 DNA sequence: TGTGCCAGCAGGGCCCAGACAGGGGGCACTGAAGCTTTCTTT. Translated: CASRAQTGGTEAFF.

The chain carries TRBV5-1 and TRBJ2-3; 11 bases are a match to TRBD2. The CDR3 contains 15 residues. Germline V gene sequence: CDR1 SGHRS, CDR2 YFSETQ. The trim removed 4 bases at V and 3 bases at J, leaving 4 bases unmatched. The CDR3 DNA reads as TGCGCCAGCAGCCCCAGACTAGCGGGGACAGATACGCAGTATTTT. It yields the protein CASSPRLAGTDTQYF.

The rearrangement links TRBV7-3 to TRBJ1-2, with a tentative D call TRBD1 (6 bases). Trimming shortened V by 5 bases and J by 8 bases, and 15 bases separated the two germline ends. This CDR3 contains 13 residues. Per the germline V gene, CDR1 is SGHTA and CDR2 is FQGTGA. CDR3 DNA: TGTGCCAGCAGCCTACAGGGCCTCGGGGGCTACACCTTC. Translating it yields CASSLQGLGGYTF.

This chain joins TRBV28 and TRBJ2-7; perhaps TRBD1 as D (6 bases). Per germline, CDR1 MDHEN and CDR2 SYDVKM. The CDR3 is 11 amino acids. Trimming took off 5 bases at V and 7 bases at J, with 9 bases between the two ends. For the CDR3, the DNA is TGTGCCAGCAGTGCCGGGACAGAGCAGTACGTC. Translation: CASSAGTEQYV.

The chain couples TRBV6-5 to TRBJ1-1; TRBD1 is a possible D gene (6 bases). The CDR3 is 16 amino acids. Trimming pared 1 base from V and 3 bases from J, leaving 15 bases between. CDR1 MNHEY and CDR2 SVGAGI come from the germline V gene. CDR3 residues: CASSYWGHRGYTEAFF. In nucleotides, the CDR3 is TGTGCCAGCAGTTACTGGGGACATCGGGGTTACACTGAAGCTTTCTTT.